One sample yielded the 13 T cell receptor beta chains listed below, sequenced in a study of identical twins. TCRdb reanalysed the 5' RACE reads using MiXCR and keeps one entry per CDR3 protein. There are 750,000 to 950,000 distinct CDR3 sequences in the sample; around 12% occur only once, and around 1.6% lies in the top ten. These data were likewise used in another study, on yellow fever vaccine responses in identical twins.

The sample comprised PBMCs. The receptors here all came from a woman under 30 in good health.

The chain uses TRBV6-1 and TRBJ2-1, with 8 bases that match TRBD2. This CDR3 spans 16 amino acids. Germline CDR1 MNHNS, CDR2 SASEGT. The trim removed 6 bases at V and 3 bases at J, leaving 10 bases unmatched. The DNA for the CDR3 is TGTGCCAGCAGCCTCGCGGGGACTAGTTACTACAATGAGCAGTTCTTC. Translating gives CASSLAGTSYYNEQFF.

This clonotype has only a few counts. This chain links TRBV3-1 with TRBJ2-7, with a tentative D call TRBD2 (6 bases). Germline V CDR1 and CDR2: LGHDT, YNNKEL (reference sequence). The CDR3 runs 12 residues. V lost 3 bases and J lost 6, with 9 bases in between. CDR3 in amino acids: CASSHGGSEQYV. CDR3 in DNA: TGTGCCAGCAGCCACGGGGGAAGCGAGCAGTACGTC.

The sample holds a few counts of this clonotype. The rearrangement uses TRBV7-9 and TRBJ2-1; 7 bases agree with TRBD1. V gave up 4 bases and J gave up 4 bases; unmatched junction bases: 10. Germline V gene data show CDR1 as SEHNR and CDR2 as FQNEAQ (reference sequence). The CDR3 has 16 amino acids. The CDR3 DNA reads as TGTGCCAGCAGCTCCCCGGGACAGTCACCTTACAATGAGCAGTTCTTC. As protein: CASSSPGQSPYNEQFF.

This clonotype has a handful of counts. The rearrangement uses TRBV29-1 and TRBJ2-5; TRBD2 matches at 10 bases. This CDR3 spans 15 amino acids. From germline, CDR1 is SQVTM and CDR2 ANQGSEA. Trimming cost V 4 bases and J 4 bases; bases outside gene matches: 9. The CDR3 is CSVGVAGGNGETQYF. CDR3 sequence (DNA): TGCAGCGTTGGCGTAGCGGGGGGAAACGGAGAGACCCAGTACTTC.

In its sample, this clonotype was seen many times. This chain uses TRBV12-3 or TRBV12-4 with TRBJ2-7; D is uncertain. This CDR3 contains 13 residues. V dropped 3 bases and J dropped 8 bases, with 14 bases sitting between them. The CDR3 loop reads CASSFRDMEKQYV. CDR3 nucleotide sequence: TGTGCCAGCAGTTTCCGCGACATGGAAAAGCAGTACGTC.

Regarding this clonotype: One end of the junction is discordant with germline, which a read error may explain. The rearrangement uses TRBV25-1 and TRBJ1-2, with D unresolved. This CDR3 has 12 amino acids. Germline V CDR1 and CDR2: MGHDK, SYGVNS. Here the CDR3 DNA reads TGTGCCAGCAGTGAATATGAACGGAGGACTGTCTTC. As protein: CASSEYERRTVF.

As regards this clonotype: The junction departs from the called germline gene at one end, perhaps through a read error. The genes are TRBV7-9 and TRBJ2-3; no reliable D call. The germline CDR1 and CDR2 sequences are SEHNR and FQNEAQ (reference sequence). The CDR3 is made up of 14 amino acids. CDR3 sequence (DNA): TGCGCCAGCAGCTTAGTTCAGCCGTCAGATACGCAGTATTTT. It encodes CASSLVQPSDTQYF.

The gene calls are TRBV5-1 and TRBJ2-1; D may be TRBD2 (5 bases). V was trimmed by 4 bases and J by 6 bases, leaving 11 bases between them. The length of the CDR3 is 13 residues. Germline V CDR1 and CDR2: SGHRS, YFSETQ. In DNA form, the CDR3 reads TGCGCCAGCAGCCCTACTAGTAGCAATGAGCAGTTCTTC. Residues: CASSPTSSNEQFF.

The genes are TRBV28 and TRBJ1-2; possibly TRBD1 for D (5 bases). CDR1 and CDR2 from the germline V gene are MDHEN and SYDVKM. The CDR3 totals 13 residues. The V and J ends lost 6 bases and 7 bases respectively, with 15 bases between them. Here the CDR3 reads CASSPARVGGYTF. The CDR3 DNA sequence: TGTGCCAGCAGCCCCGCCAGGGTCGGTGGCTACACCTTC.

This clonotype came up a few times. The chain carries TRBV9 and TRBJ2-1; D is possibly TRBD2 (6 bases). This CDR3 is 14 amino acids long. Germline lookup yields CDR1 SGDLS and CDR2 YYNGEE. V gave up 1 base and J gave up 7 bases, with 12 bases separating them. For the CDR3, the DNA is TGTGCCAGCAGCGTACTCCCGGAGGGGAATGAGCAGTTCTTC. Encoded protein: CASSVLPEGNEQFF. The full variable domain, with the rest looked up from reference TRBV9 and TRBJ2-1, is DSGVTQTPKHLITATGQRVTLRCSPRSGDLSVYWYQQSLDQGLQFLIQYYNGEERAKGNILERFSAQQFPDLHSELNLSSLELGDSALYFCASSVLPEGNEQFFGPGTRLTVL.

CDR3 nucleotide sequence: TGTGCCAGCAGCTCCGGACAGGCTTCGCGATTTTTGGAAAAACTGTTTTTT. It encodes CASSSGQASRFLEKLFF. J is TRBJ1-4 and V is TRBV7-8, with 7 bases that match TRBD1. CDR3 size: 17 residues. CDR1 is SGHVS and CDR2 is FQNEAQ in the germline V gene. Trimming removed 4 bases from V and 8 bases from J; junction bases left unmatched: 16.

DNA for the CDR3: TGTGCCAGCAGCTTAGTGGGGGATACGAACACCGGGGAGCTGTTTTTT. Residues: CASSLVGDTNTGELFF. The chain couples TRBV7-8 to TRBJ2-2; D tentatively reads TRBD1 or TRBD2 (5 bases each). CDR3 length equals 16 residues. The V end lost 1 base, the J end lost 0 bases, and 9 bases lay between the germline ends. Per the germline V gene, CDR1 is SGHVS and CDR2 is FQNEAQ.

This clonotype was counted a few times. The rearrangement uses TRBV20-1 and TRBJ2-7, with D hard to call. CDR1 and CDR2 (germline): DFQATT, SNEGSKA (reference sequence). With 6 bases removed from V and 4 bases from J, the gap between germline ends came to 10 bases. CDR3 length: 11 amino acids. CDR3 nucleotide sequence: TGCAGTGCCCACGACAAATACGAGCAGTACGTC. The encoded protein is CSAHDKYEQYV.